The entry below gives a single T cell receptor beta chain sequence along with its context. The V gene lost 3 bases and the J gene lost 7 bases, with 2 bases spanning the gap. The germline CDR1 and CDR2 sequences are SGHTA and FQGNSA. This CDR3 spans 10 amino acids. These data come from a study of human T cells and chemical hapten exposure. Study at large: Patients got weekly scalp diphenylcyclopropenone doses over the roughly 22-week study. Per-sample variation in TCR yield stemmed mainly from small pooled library volume differences.

TCRdb passed the RACE reads through MiXCR, listing each CDR3 protein once. The sample shows roughly 64,000 distinct CDR3 sequences, 9.5% to 12% of them seen only once. Specified time point: patch test 3, about 24 weeks after DPC sensitization. Described treatment: therapeutic diphenylcyclopropenone sensitization with weekly scalp DPC. Prior to application of each patch test, blood was drawn. Donors, patients with alopecia ranging from 18 to 70 years old and judged suitable for DPC, provided samples. J is TRBJ2-3 and V is TRBV7-2; D is unclear. Specimen: whole blood, collected in connection with sensitization to the hapten diphenylcyclopropenone (DPC). This clonotype was obtained from a woman in her twenties or thirties with alopecia areata. Some clones in this sample may be carry-over from other donors' samples. CDR3 amino acids: CASSFHTQYF. The CDR3 coding sequence is TGTGCCAGCAGCTTCCATACGCAGTATTTT.